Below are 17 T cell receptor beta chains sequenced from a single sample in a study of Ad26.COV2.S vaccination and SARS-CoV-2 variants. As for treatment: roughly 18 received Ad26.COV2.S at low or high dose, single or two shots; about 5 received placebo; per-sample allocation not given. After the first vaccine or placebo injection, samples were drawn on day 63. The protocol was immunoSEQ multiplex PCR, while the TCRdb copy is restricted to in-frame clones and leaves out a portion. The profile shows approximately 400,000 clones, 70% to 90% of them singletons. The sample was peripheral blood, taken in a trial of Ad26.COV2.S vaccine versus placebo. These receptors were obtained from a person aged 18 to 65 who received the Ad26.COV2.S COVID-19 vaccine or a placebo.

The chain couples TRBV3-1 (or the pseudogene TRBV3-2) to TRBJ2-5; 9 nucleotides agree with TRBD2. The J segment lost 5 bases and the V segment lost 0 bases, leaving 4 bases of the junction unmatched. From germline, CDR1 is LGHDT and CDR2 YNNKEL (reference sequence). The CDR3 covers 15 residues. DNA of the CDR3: TGTGCCAGCAGCCAAGAGGGCGGGGGGGCGGAGACCCAGTACTTC. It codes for CASSQEGGGAETQYF.

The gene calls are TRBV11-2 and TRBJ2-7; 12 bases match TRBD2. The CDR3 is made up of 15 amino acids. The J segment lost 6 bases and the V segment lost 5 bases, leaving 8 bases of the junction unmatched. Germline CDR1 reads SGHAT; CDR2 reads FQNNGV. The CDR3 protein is CASSLRTSGEFEQYF. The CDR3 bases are TGTGCCAGCAGCCTGAGGACTAGCGGGGAATTCGAGCAGTACTTC.

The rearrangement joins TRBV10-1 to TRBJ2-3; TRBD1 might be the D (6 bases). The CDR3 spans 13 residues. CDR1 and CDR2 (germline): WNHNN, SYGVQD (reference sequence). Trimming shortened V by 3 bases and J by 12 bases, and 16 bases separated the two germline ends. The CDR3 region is CASSESPAGDQYF. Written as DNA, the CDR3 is TGCGCCAGCAGTGAATCTCCTGCAGGGGATCAGTATTTT.

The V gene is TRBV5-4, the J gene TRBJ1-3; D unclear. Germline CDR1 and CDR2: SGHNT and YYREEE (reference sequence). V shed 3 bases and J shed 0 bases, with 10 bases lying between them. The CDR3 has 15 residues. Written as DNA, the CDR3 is TGTGCCAGCAGCTCCGGTCAGCTCTCTGGAAACACCATATATTTT. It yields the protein CASSSGQLSGNTIYF.

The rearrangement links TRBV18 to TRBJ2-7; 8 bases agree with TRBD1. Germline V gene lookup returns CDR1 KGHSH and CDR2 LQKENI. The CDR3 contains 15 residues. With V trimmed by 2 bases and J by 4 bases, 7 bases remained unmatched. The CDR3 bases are TGTGCCAGCTCACCAGCTGGACAGGGTCGATACGAGCAGTACTTC. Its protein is CASSPAGQGRYEQYF.

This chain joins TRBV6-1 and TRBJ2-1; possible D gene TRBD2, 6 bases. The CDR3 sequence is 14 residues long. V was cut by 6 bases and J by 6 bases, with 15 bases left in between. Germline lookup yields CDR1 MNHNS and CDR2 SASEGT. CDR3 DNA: TGTGCCAGCAGGGAGCAGACTAGTTTCAATGAGCAGTTCTTC. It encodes CASREQTSFNEQFF.

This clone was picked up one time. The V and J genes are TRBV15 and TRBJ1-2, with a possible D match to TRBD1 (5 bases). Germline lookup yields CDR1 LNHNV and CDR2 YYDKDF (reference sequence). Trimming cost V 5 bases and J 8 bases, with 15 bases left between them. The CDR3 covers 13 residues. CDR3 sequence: CATSLTAGRGYTF. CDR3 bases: TGTGCCACCAGCCTGACAGCCGGTCGCGGCTACACCTTC. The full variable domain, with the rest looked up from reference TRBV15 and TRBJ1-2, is DAMVIQNPRYQVTQFGKPVTLSCSQTLNHNVMYWYQQKSSQAPKLLFHYYDKDFNNEADTPDNFQSRRPNTSFCFLDIRSPGLGDTAMYLCATSLTAGRGYTFGSGTRLTVV.

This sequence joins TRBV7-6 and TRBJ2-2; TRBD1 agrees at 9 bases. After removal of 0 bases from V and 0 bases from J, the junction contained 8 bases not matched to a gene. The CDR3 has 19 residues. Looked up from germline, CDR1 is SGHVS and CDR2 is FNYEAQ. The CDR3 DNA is TGTGCCAGCAGCTTAGCCCTTCCGGGACAGGGCCCGAACACCGGGGAGCTGTTTTTT. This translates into CASSLALPGQGPNTGELFF.

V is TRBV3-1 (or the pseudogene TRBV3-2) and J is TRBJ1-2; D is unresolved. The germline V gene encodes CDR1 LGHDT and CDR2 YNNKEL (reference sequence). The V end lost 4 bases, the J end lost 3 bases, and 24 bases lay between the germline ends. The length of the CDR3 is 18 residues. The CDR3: CASSLEVPGSSSDYGYTF. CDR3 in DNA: TGTGCCAGCAGCCTGGAGGTTCCTGGCTCGAGTAGTGACTATGGCTACACCTTC.

CDR3 sequence (DNA): TGTGCCAGCAGCCAAGGAGGGGGGACAGGGGGCTATCGACCAGATACGCAGTATTTT. It yields the protein CASSQGGGTGGYRPDTQYF. The chain has TRBV4-2 and TRBJ2-3; TRBD1 matches at 12 bases. With V trimmed by 1 base and J by 4 bases, 12 bases remained unmatched. The CDR3 loop spans 19 amino acids. In germline, CDR1 is LGHNA, CDR2 YNFKEQ.

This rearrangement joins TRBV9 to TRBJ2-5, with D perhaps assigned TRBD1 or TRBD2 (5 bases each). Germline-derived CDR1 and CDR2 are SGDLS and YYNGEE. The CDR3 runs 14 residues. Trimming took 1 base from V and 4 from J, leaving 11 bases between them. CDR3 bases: TGTGCCAGCAGCGTAAGGCAGGGAGCAGAGACCCAGTACTTC. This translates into CASSVRQGAETQYF.

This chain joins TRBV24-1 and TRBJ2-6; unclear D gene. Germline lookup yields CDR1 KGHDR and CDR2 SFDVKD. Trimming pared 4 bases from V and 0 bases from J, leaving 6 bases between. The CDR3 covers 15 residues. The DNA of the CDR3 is TGTGCCACCAGTGACAGTGACTCTGGGGCCAACGTCCTGACTTTC. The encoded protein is CATSDSDSGANVLTF.

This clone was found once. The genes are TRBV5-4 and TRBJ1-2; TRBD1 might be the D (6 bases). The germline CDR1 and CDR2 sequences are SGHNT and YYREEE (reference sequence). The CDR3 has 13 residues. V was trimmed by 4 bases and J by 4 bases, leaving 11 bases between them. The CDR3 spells CASSRGDTYGYTF. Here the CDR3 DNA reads TGTGCCAGCAGCCGGGGGGACACCTATGGCTACACCTTC.

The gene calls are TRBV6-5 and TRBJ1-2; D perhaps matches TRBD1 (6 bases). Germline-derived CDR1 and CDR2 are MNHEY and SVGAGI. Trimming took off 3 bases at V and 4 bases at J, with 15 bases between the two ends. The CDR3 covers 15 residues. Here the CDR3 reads CASSYGAGAGYGYTF. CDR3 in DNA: TGTGCCAGCAGTTATGGCGCGGGGGCCGGCTATGGCTACACCTTC.

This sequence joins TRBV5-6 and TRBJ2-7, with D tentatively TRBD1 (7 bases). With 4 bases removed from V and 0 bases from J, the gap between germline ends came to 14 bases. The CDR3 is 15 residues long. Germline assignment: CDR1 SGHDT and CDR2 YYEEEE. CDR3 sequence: CASSPGGWSSYEQYF. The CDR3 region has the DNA TGTGCCAGCAGCCCAGGGGGGTGGAGCTCCTACGAGCAGTACTTC.

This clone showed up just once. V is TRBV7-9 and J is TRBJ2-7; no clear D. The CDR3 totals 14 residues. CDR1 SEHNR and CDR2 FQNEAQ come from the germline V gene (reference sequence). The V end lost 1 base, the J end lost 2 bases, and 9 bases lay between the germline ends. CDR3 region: CASSLGGLPYEQYF. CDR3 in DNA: TGTGCCAGCAGCTTAGGCGGCCTCCCCTACGAGCAGTACTTC.

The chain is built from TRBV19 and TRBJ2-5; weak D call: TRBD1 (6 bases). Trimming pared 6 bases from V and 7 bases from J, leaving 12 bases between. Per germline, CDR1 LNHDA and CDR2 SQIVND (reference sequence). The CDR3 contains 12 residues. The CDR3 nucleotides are TGTGCCAGTAGGGGCTTCAGGGGGACCCAGTACTTC. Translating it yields CASRGFRGTQYF.